Below are 20 T cell receptor beta chains sequenced from a single sample in a study of cytomegalovirus exposure and HLA in healthy donors. Primers included in the PCR were 60 Vbeta and 13 Jbeta primers. Clones were read by immunoSEQ multiplex PCR, and TCRdb kept only the in-frame ones, dropping some. The sample records some 130,000 clones, roughly 80% being singletons. Sequencing was carried out using PBMCs. Source of these receptors: a man younger than 40 in good health and CMV-seronegative.

The chain links TRBV4-2 to TRBJ2-2; 10 bases are shared with TRBD2. Trimming at V came to 2 bases and at J to 0 bases, leaving 3 bases not matched to a gene. Germline V gene lookup returns CDR1 LGHNA and CDR2 YNFKEQ. The CDR3 runs 17 residues. CDR3 loop: CASSQITSGTNTGELFF. The DNA for the CDR3 is TGTGCCAGCAGCCAAATTACTAGCGGGACGAACACCGGGGAGCTGTTTTTT.

This clone showed up just a few times. The chain links TRBV6-5 to TRBJ2-1; D unclear. The germline V gene encodes CDR1 MNHEY and CDR2 SVGAGI. The CDR3 sequence is 13 residues long. Trimming removed 2 bases at V and 6 bases at J, with 8 bases between. The CDR3 DNA is TGTGCCAGCAGTTACGCAGTATCCAATGAGCAGTTCTTC. Its protein is CASSYAVSNEQFF.

V usage is TRBV18 and J usage is TRBJ2-7; the match to TRBD2 covers 11 bases. The CDR3 contains 18 residues. Trimming took 3 bases from V and 0 from J; bases not matched to a gene: 10. CDR1 is KGHSH and CDR2 is LQKENI in the germline V gene. The CDR3 is CASSPAPLAGDNSYEQYF. CDR3 DNA: TGTGCCAGCTCACCGGCCCCACTAGCGGGAGACAACTCCTACGAGCAGTACTTC. Looking up the rest from reference TRBV18 and TRBJ2-7 gives the full variable domain: NAGVMQNPRHLVRRRGQEARLRCSPMKGHSHVYWYRQLPEEGLKFMVYLQKENIIDESGMPKERFSAEFPKEGPSILRIQQVVRGDSAAYFCASSPAPLAGDNSYEQYFGPGTRLTVT.

This clone was counted once. The chain couples TRBV6-4 to TRBJ1-1; D remains unclear. This CDR3 contains 13 residues. From germline, CDR1 is MRHNA and CDR2 SNTAGT. The V gene lost 3 bases and the J gene lost 0 bases, with 5 bases spanning the gap. CDR3 residues: CASSEELNTEAFF. As DNA, the CDR3 is TGTGCCAGCAGTGAGGAGCTGAACACTGAAGCTTTCTTT.

This clone has just a few counts. The CDR3 DNA sequence: TGTGCCAGCAGCTTGAGACAGGGGTCTTACGAGCAGTACTTC. Its translation: CASSLRQGSYEQYF. This chain uses TRBV5-6 with TRBJ2-7; 8 bases align to TRBD1. CDR1 is SGHDT and CDR2 is YYEEEE in the germline V gene. CDR3 size: 14 residues. V shed 1 base and J 4 bases; nucleotides not matched to a gene: 4.

The chain has TRBV5-4 and TRBJ2-1, with TRBD2 matching 12 bases. Germline V CDR1 and CDR2: SGHNT, YYREEE (reference sequence). V was clipped by 4 bases and J by 6 bases; unmatched bases: 8. The CDR3 consists of 16 residues. The CDR3 nucleotides read TGTGCCAGCAGCAGGAGGACTAGCGGGATGGGCAATGAGCAGTTCTTC. Its translation: CASSRRTSGMGNEQFF.

V is TRBV28 and J is TRBJ2-7, with 8 bases identical to TRBD1. The V and J ends lost 2 bases and 6 bases, in that order; junction bases with no gene match: 6. The length of the CDR3 is 14 residues. The germline V gene has CDR1 MDHEN and CDR2 SYDVKM. CDR3: CASSLLRDRIEQYF. CDR3 nucleotides: TGTGCCAGCAGTTTACTCCGGGACAGGATCGAGCAGTACTTC.

The CDR3 region has the DNA TGTGCCAGCAGCTCGACAGGACTCTGGTACGAGCAGTACTTC. The encoded protein is CASSSTGLWYEQYF. The rearrangement links TRBV5-6 to TRBJ2-7, with a tentative D call TRBD1 (6 bases). Germline V gene sequence: CDR1 SGHDT, CDR2 YYEEEE. This CDR3 is built from 14 residues. V was clipped by 3 bases and J by 4 bases, with 14 bases between them.

The J gene is TRBJ1-5, the V gene TRBV11-2, with D tentatively TRBD1 (6 bases). Germline V CDR1 and CDR2: SGHAT, FQNNGV. The CDR3 is made up of 15 amino acids. The ends were cut back, 2 bases at V and 3 bases at J, with 11 bases in the middle. The DNA for the CDR3 is TGTGCCAGCAGCTTACAAACAGGGAACAATCAGCCCCAGCATTTT. Translation: CASSLQTGNNQPQHF.

The chain couples TRBV19 to TRBJ2-1, with TRBD2 matching 16 bases. This CDR3 region has 20 residues. The ends lost 3 bases at V and 5 bases at J; junction bases unmatched: 13. Germline lookup yields CDR1 LNHDA and CDR2 SQIVND (reference sequence). The CDR3 spells CASSIMGTSGRGILHNEQFF. In DNA form, the CDR3 reads TGTGCCAGTAGTATTATGGGGACTAGCGGGAGGGGGATTCTTCACAATGAGCAGTTCTTC.

This chain joins TRBV2 and TRBJ1-4, with a weak D call TRBD1 (5 bases). The CDR3 contains 14 residues. Germline-derived CDR1 and CDR2 are SNHLY and FYNNEI. Trimming shortened V by 4 bases and J by 7 bases, and 13 bases separated the two germline ends. The CDR3 loop reads CASSVPGGTEKLFF. As DNA, the CDR3 is TGTGCCAGCAGTGTGCCGGGGGGGACTGAAAAACTGTTTTTT.

The chain recombines TRBV6-6 with TRBJ1-2; tentatively, D is TRBD1 (6 bases). The germline V and J ends were trimmed by 0 bases and 6 bases, with 14 bases remaining between them. Germline V gene sequence: CDR1 MNHNY, CDR2 SVGAGI (reference sequence). The CDR3 contains 15 residues. The CDR3 coding sequence is TGTGCCAGCAGTTACTCAACAGGGAGCTGGGATGGCTACACCTTC. Translating gives CASSYSTGSWDGYTF.

CDR3 nucleotide sequence: TGTGCCAGCAGAACCCCTAATAATGAAAAACTGTTTTTT. It encodes CASRTPNNEKLFF. The gene calls are TRBV25-1 and TRBJ1-4; no clear D. CDR1 is MGHDK, CDR2 SYGVNS, per germline. The CDR3 has 13 amino acids. Trimming left V 6 bases short and J 4 bases short, with 9 bases between.

This clone was detected only a few times. The CDR3 coding sequence is TGCAGCGTTGCGGGACTAGCGGGAAGCACAGATACGCAGTATTTT. This gives the protein CSVAGLAGSTDTQYF. V and J are TRBV29-1 and TRBJ2-3, with 13 bases lining up with TRBD2. The trim removed 4 bases at V and 0 bases at J, leaving 1 base unmatched. Germline CDR1 SQVTM, CDR2 ANQGSEA. This CDR3 comprises 15 residues.

The chain links TRBV7-9 to TRBJ1-2; D uncertain. Trimming took 4 bases from V and 8 from J, leaving 14 bases between them. There are 13 residues in the CDR3. CDR1 and CDR2 (germline): SEHNR, FQNEAQ (reference sequence). CDR3: CASSSDTVRGYTF. For the CDR3, the DNA is TGTGCCAGCAGCTCCGATACGGTGAGAGGCTACACCTTC.

V and J are TRBV5-4 and TRBJ2-7, with 13 nucleotides matching TRBD2. The CDR3 consists of 15 residues. J lost 3 bases, V lost 4 bases, and 4 bases had no gene match. The V gene's germline CDR1 is SGHNT and CDR2 YYREEE (reference sequence). The CDR3 nucleotides are TGTGCCAGCAGCCCCCGGACTAGCGGGAGCTACGAGCAGTACTTC. Its translation: CASSPRTSGSYEQYF.

The rearrangement links TRBV5-1 to TRBJ2-5; D perhaps matches TRBD1 (6 bases). Trimming cost V 4 bases and J 3 bases, with 22 bases left between them. This CDR3 is 17 amino acids long. CDR1 and CDR2 (germline): SGHRS, YFSETQ. CDR3 coding DNA: TGCGCCAGCAGCGCTGCGAGGGGGAGCTCGAGCGAAGAGACCCAGTACTTC. Protein sequence: CASSAARGSSSEETQYF.

J is TRBJ2-3 and V is TRBV14, with D possibly TRBD2 on 7 matching bases. V was clipped by 5 bases and J by 3 bases, with 18 bases between them. CDR1 and CDR2 from the germline V gene are SGHDN and FVKESK. The CDR3 extends over 16 amino acids. The CDR3 DNA reads TGTGCCAGCAGCAAAGGTAGCGGGCAGGGGACAGATACGCAGTATTTT. Its protein is CASSKGSGQGTDTQYF.

The chain uses TRBV27 and TRBJ2-3; 8 positions agree with TRBD1. Germline V lookup: CDR1 MNHEY, CDR2 SMNVEV (reference sequence). The CDR3 length is 14 residues. J lost 2 bases, V lost 5 bases, and 3 bases had no gene match. The chain's CDR3 is CASSATGVTDTQYF. The CDR3 bases are TGTGCCAGCAGTGCGACAGGGGTCACAGATACGCAGTATTTT.

V is TRBV5-1 and J is TRBJ2-1; 9 bases line up with TRBD2. The CDR3 runs to 15 residues. The germline CDR1 and CDR2 sequences are SGHRS and YFSETQ. Trimming removed 4 bases from V and 10 bases from J; junction bases left unmatched: 12. CDR3 loop: CASSPTSGPVGEQFF. The DNA of the CDR3 is TGCGCCAGCAGCCCTACTAGCGGGCCAGTCGGGGAGCAGTTCTTC.